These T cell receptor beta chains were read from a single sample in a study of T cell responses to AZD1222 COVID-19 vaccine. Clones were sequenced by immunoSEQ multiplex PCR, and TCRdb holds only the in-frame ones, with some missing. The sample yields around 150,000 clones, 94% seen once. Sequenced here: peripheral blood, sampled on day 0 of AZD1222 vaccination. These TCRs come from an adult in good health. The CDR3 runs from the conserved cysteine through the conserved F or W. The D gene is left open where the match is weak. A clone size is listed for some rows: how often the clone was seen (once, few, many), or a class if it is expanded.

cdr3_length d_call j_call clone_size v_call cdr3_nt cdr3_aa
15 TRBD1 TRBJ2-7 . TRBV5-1 TGCGCCAGCAGCTTGGGACAGGGATTGATCTACGAGCAGTACTTC CASSLGQGLIYEQYF
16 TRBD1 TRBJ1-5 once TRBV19 TGTGCCAGTAGTGTGCCCAGGGGGCGTAGCAATCAGCCCCAGCATTTT CASSVPRGRSNQPQHF
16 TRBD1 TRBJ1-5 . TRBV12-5 TGTGCTAGTGGCGACCTGACAGGGAAGTGGTATCAGCCCCAGCATTTT CASGDLTGKWYQPQHF
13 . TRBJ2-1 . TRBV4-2 TGTGCCAGCAGCCGCCGGGCGGACGATGAGCAGTTCTTC CASSRRADDEQFF
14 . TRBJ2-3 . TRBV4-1 TGCGCCAGCAGCCAATTACTAGGAACAGATACGCAGTATTTT CASSQLLGTDTQYF
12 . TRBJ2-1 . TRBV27 TGTGCCAGCCACGGGGTTGGCAATGAGCAGTTCTTC CASHGVGNEQFF
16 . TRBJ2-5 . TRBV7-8 TGTGCCAGCAGCTTAGGGGGGGTAAGCCTCCAAGAGACCCAGTACTTC CASSLGGVSLQETQYF
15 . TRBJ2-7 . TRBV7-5 TGTGTCAGAAACCTGGACCGGGACTACTTGTACGAGCAGTACTTC CVRNLDRDYLYEQYF
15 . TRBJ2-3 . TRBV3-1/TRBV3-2 TGTGCCAGCAGCCTTGGGCCGGTGGAAGGGGATACGCAGTATTTT CASSLGPVEGDTQYF
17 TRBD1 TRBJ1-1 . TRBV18 TGTGCCAGCTCGCGCATGGTGGCCGGGACAGCGAACACTGAAGCTTTCTTT CASSRMVAGTANTEAFF
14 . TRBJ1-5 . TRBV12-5 TGTGCTAGTGGTTTCAGGGAAGTGGGTCAGCCCCAGCATTTT CASGFREVGQPQHF
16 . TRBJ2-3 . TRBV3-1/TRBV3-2 TGTGCCAGCAGCCTAAGCGAGCGGGCCCTCACAGATACGCAGTATTTT CASSLSERALTDTQYF
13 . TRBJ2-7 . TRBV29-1 TGCAGCGTCGGCCGGAGGGAAATCAGCGAGCAGTACTTC CSVGRREISEQYF
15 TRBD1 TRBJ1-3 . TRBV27 TGTGCCAGCAGTGCGGACAGGAGCTCTGGAAACACCATATATTTT CASSADRSSGNTIYF
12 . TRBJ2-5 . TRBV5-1 TGCGCCAGCAGCTTGTCGGCAGAGACCCAGTACTTC CASSLSAETQYF
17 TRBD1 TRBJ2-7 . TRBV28 TGTGCCAGCCTAAGGACAGGGGGGGACTCCGGCGTGGACGAGCAGTACTTC CASLRTGGDSGVDEQYF
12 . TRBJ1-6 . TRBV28 TGTGCCAGCAGTTTCAGTGATTCACCCCTCCACTTT CASSFSDSPLHF
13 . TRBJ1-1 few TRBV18 TGTGCCAGCTCACAAACAATGAACACTGAAGCTTTCTTT CASSQTMNTEAFF
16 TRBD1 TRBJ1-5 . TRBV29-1 TGCAGCGCTACTTTCTACGGACAGGGGGCCGGGCAGCCCCAGCATTTT CSATFYGQGAGQPQHF
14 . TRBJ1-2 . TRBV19 TGTGCCAGTAGTATTTCGGGGTCTCGCTATGGCTACACCTTC CASSISGSRYGYTF
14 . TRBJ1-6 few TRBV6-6 TGTGCCAGCAGGGAGAGGGGGGGGAATTCACCCCTCCACTTT CASRERGGNSPLHF
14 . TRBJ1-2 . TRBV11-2 TGTGCCAGCAGCTCAACCGGGAGGATCTATGGCTACACCTTC CASSSTGRIYGYTF
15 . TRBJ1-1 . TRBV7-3 TGTGCCAGCAGCCTCCTGGGGGCAGCGCGTACTGAAGCTTTCTTT CASSLLGAARTEAFF
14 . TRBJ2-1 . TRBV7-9 TGTGCCAGCAGCATGACTAACTCCTACAATGAGCAGTTCTTC CASSMTNSYNEQFF
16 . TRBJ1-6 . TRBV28 TGTGCCAGCAGTTTCAGGCGGGACGTCGGAAATTCACCCCTCCACTTT CASSFRRDVGNSPLHF
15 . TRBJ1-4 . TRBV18 TGTGCCAGCTCACCTACAGGGAGCTCTAATGAAAAACTGTTTTTT CASSPTGSSNEKLFF
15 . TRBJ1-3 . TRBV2 TGTGCCAGCAGCGACATCAGGGGTTTGAGAAACACCATATATTTT CASSDIRGLRNTIYF
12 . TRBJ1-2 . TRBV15 TGTGCCACCAGCAGGGAAAAGGGTGGCTACACCTTC CATSREKGGYTF
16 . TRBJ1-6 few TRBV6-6 TGTGCCAGCAGTTACCGAGACAGCTCGTCTAATTCACCCCTCCACTTT CASSYRDSSSNSPLHF
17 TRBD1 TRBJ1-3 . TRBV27 TGTGCCAGCAGTCCTCTTTACAGGGGACGAAGGGGAAACACCATATATTTT CASSPLYRGRRGNTIYF
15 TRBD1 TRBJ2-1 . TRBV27 TGTGCCAGCAGTCCGGGGACAGGGAACTTCAATGAGCAGTTCTTC CASSPGTGNFNEQFF
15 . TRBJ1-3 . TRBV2 TGTGCCAGCAGGCCCCCGGGCCTCTCTGGAAACACCATATATTTT CASRPPGLSGNTIYF
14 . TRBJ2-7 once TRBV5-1 TGCGCCAGCAGCTTCGGACCCAGCTCCTACGAGCAGTACTTC CASSFGPSSYEQYF